This record concerns one T cell receptor beta chain sequence. The CDR3 has 15 amino acids. V was shortened by 7 bases and J by 2 bases, with 14 bases between the two germline ends. Germline CDR1 reads MDHEN; CDR2 reads SYDVKM. This sample was taken from a study of OX40 agonist ivuxolimab in advanced cancers. Clones were sequenced by immunoSEQ multiplex PCR, and TCRdb holds only the in-frame ones, with some missing. This sample has roughly 64,000 clones, with roughly 85% found just once. The clonotype comes from an adult with an advanced solid tumor such as melanoma, head and neck, liver or kidney cancer. The sample was CD4+ or CD8+ T cells sorted from blood, taken in a trial of the OX40 agonist ivuxolimab. The chain links TRBV28 to TRBJ1-4, with a tentative D call TRBD1 (6 bases). The CDR3 reads CASITSGATNEKLFF. The DNA for the CDR3 is TGTGCCAGCATTACTTCAGGGGCGACTAATGAAAAACTGTTTTTT.